One and the same sample provided the 12 T cell receptor beta chains below, sequenced in a study of T cells in women clearing cervical HPV infection. TCRdb keeps only in-frame clones here, not all; method: immunoSEQ multiplex PCR. Its clone listing holds fewer than 30,000 clones. Sequences were obtained from blood buffy coat. These receptors were taken from a woman aged 18 to 75 with a cervical HPV16 infection that either progressed to CIN3+ or cleared (not recorded which).

On this clone: The sequence runs out 3 residues before the end of the CDR3; the remainder is reconstructed from the germline J gene. The V and J genes are TRBV18 and TRBJ2-7; no clear D. The CDR3 is 15 residues long. The germline V gene has CDR1 KGHSH and CDR2 LQKENI. V was cut by 1 base and J by 0 bases, with 10 bases left in between. The part of the CDR3 DNA that was read is TGTGCCAGCTCACCACGACACACGAGCTCCTACGAG. Translating it yields CASSPRHTSSYE. The whole CDR3 reads CASSPRHTSSYEQYF.

The CDR3 here is CASSKAQGTYEQYF. The CDR3 bases that were read are TGCGCCAGCAGCAAGGCACAGGGGACCTACGAG. The genes are TRBV5-1 and TRBJ2-7, with 7 nucleotides matching TRBD1. The DNA ends 3 residues before the CDR3 does, and the rest of the CDR3 is filled in from the germline J gene. The germline gives CDR1 SGHRS, CDR2 YFSETQ. Germline trimming cut 4 bases from V and 2 bases from J; bases unmatched to any gene: 6. The CDR3 is 14 amino acids.

Details on this clone: One junction end disagrees with the germline gene, perhaps due to a read error. Coverage ceases 3 residues before the CDR3 finishes, and the germline J gene fills in the end. This sample also contains other DNA sequences that code for the same CDR3. The chain combines TRBV10-3 with TRBJ1-3; 7 bases match TRBD1. CDR1 is ENHRY, CDR2 SYGVKD, per germline. There are 15 residues in the CDR3. The part of the CDR3 DNA that was read is TGTGCCATCAGAACAGGGGCCAACTCTGGAAACACG. Protein sequence: CAIRTGANSGNT. The CDR3 in full is CAIRTGANSGNTIYF.

Comments on this clone: The read terminates 3 residues before the CDR3 end, so the remaining end is supplied by the germline J gene. V and J are TRBV2 and TRBJ2-2, with 8 positions matching TRBD1. CDR3 length: 14 residues. In germline, CDR1 is SNHLY, CDR2 FYNNEI. V lost 7 bases, J lost 4 bases, and 5 bases stayed unmatched. The covered CDR3 bases are TGTGCCAGCACACTGACAGGGGTCACCGGGGAG. Translating gives CASTLTGVTGE. The whole CDR3 region reads CASTLTGVTGELFF.

As regards this clone: Read coverage stops 3 residues before the CDR3 terminus; the germline J gene supplies the remainder. The V and J genes are TRBV19 and TRBJ1-2; TRBD1 might be the D (5 bases). This CDR3 comprises 15 residues. The germline gives CDR1 LNHDA, CDR2 SQIVND (reference sequence). The CDR3 region is CASSPRGGATYDYTF. The DNA read from the CDR3 is TGTGCCAGTAGTCCTCGGGGGGGAGCGACGTACGAC. Full variable domain (missing parts from reference TRBV19 and TRBJ1-2): DGGITQSPKYLFRKEGQNVTLSCEQNLNHDAMYWYRQDPGQGLRLIYYSQIVNDFQKGDIAEGYSVSREKKESFPLTVTSAQKNPTAFYLCASSPRGGATYDYTFGSGTRLTVV.

About this clone: The read gets to within 3 residues of the CDR3 end, and the germline J gene fills in the rest. The rearrangement uses TRBV7-9 and TRBJ2-3, with D perhaps being TRBD1 or TRBD2 (5 bases each). Trimming removed 8 bases at V and 1 base at J, with 16 bases between. There are 15 residues in the CDR3. Germline loops: CDR1 SEHNR, CDR2 FQNEAQ (reference sequence). CDR3 DNA (partial): TGTGCCAGCGGTCGAGGGGAGAGGGGCACAGATACG. It specifies CASGRGERGTDT. From start to end, the CDR3 is CASGRGERGTDTQYF.

Regarding this clone: The DNA ends 3 residues before the CDR3 does, and the rest of the CDR3 is filled in from the germline J gene. The chain employs TRBV20-1 and TRBJ2-1; 7 positions agree with TRBD2. This CDR3 has 15 residues. The trim removed 5 bases at V and 9 bases at J, leaving 16 bases unmatched. CDR1 and CDR2 from the germline V gene are DFQATT and SNEGSKA (reference sequence). The CDR3 bases that were read are TGCAGTGCTGAGACCATTGGCGGGAGAACAGTTGAG. As protein: CSAETIGGRTVE. The full CDR3 is CSAETIGGRTVEQFF.

With respect to this clone: The read halts 3 residues ahead of the CDR3 end, with the missing end drawn from the germline J gene. The chain couples TRBV19 to TRBJ2-1; 7 bases are shared with TRBD2. J was trimmed by 8 bases and V by 8 bases; bases with no gene match: 12. The germline V gene has CDR1 LNHDA and CDR2 SQIVND (reference sequence). CDR3 length: 14 amino acids. CDR3 DNA (partial): TGTGCCAGTCTAGGTTGGGGGGGTAACGATGAG. This codes for CASLGWGGNDE. The full CDR3 reads CASLGWGGNDEQFF.

Concerning this clone itself: The DNA ends 3 residues before the CDR3 does, and the rest of the CDR3 is filled in from the germline J gene. The rearrangement joins TRBV19 to TRBJ2-1; tentative D call: TRBD1 (5 bases). The V and J ends lost 3 bases and 8 bases respectively, with 14 bases between them. CDR3 length equals 14 residues. CDR1 and CDR2 (germline): LNHDA, SQIVND (reference sequence). The part of the CDR3 DNA that was read is TGTGCCAGTAGTATGGGGCAGGGCGCCGATGAG. Amino acids: CASSMGQGADE. The CDR3 as a whole reads CASSMGQGADEQFF.

Remarks on this clone: The CDR3 end lies 3 residues beyond the end of the read and is filled in from the germline J gene. The chain is built from TRBV11-1 and TRBJ2-7; D perhaps matches TRBD1 (5 bases). Trimming left V 5 bases short and J 2 bases short, with 10 bases between. The germline V gene has CDR1 SGHAT and CDR2 FQDESV (reference sequence). The CDR3 sequence is 13 residues long. The CDR3 protein is CASSQDKAYEQYF. CDR3 DNA (partial): TGTGCCAGCAGCCAGGACAAAGCCTACGAG. The variable domain in full, with the rest retrieved from reference TRBV11-1 and TRBJ2-7, is EAEVAQSPRYKITEKSQAVAFWCDPISGHATLYWYRQILGQGPELLVQFQDESVVDDSQLPKDRFSAERLKGVDSTLKIQPAELGDSAMYLCASSQDKAYEQYFGPGTRLTVT.

For this clone: Read data end 3 residues before the CDR3 end; the end is taken from the germline J gene. The V gene is TRBV6-2 or TRBV6-3, the J gene TRBJ2-7; weak D call: TRBD1 (5 bases). CDR3 length equals 16 residues. Germline V gives CDR1 MNHEY, CDR2 SVGEGT. Trimming removed 2 bases from V and 2 bases from J, with 16 bases in between. The part of the CDR3 DNA that was read is TGTGCCAGCAGTTACCGTCCGGGCAGGGCGACCTACGAG. This translates into CASSYRPGRATYE. The whole CDR3 protein reads CASSYRPGRATYEQYF.

In regard to this clone: The read ends 3 residues before the CDR3 terminus; that terminus is restored from the germline J gene. The V gene is TRBV7-9, the J gene TRBJ2-1, with TRBD1 matching over 7 bases. This CDR3 has 12 amino acids. V trimming: 4 bases; J trimming: 8 bases; junction bases outside the gene matches: 2. From germline, CDR1 is SEHNR and CDR2 FQNEAQ (reference sequence). The CDR3 loop is CASSSTGDEQFF. The part of the CDR3 DNA that was read is TGTGCCAGCAGCTCAACAGGGGATGAG.